This TCR beta chain was recorded in a study of shared clonotypes between healthy human individuals. Study-wide background: Aged between 18 and 49, the donors were two women and three men.

The V gene's germline CDR1 is SEHNR and CDR2 FQNEAQ (reference sequence). The CDR3 covers 15 residues. Trimming cost V 5 bases and J 11 bases, with 22 bases left between them. Cells designated naive CD8 were CD45RO-negative and were positively selected for CCR7, with terminally differentiated effector memory CD45RA+ cells excluded. Adults of Caucasian background living in Nashville, Tennessee made up all donors. Over several immunoSEQ plates, each subset's genomic DNA was distributed in even portions. Repertoires were generated with immunoSEQ multiplex PCR, while TCRdb's copy carries only in-frame clones and drops some. The sample has under 2,000,000 clones, just under 95% seen once.

The clonotype originates from a man aged 18 to 29 in good health. The chain carries TRBV7-9 and TRBJ1-3, with D possibly TRBD1 on 6 matching bases. Material for sequencing was naive CD8+ T cells sorted from blood. DNA for the CDR3: TGTGCCAGCAGCCCAGCGGGGCAGGGGTCGACGGCCATATATTTT. Its translation: CASSPAGQGSTAIYF.